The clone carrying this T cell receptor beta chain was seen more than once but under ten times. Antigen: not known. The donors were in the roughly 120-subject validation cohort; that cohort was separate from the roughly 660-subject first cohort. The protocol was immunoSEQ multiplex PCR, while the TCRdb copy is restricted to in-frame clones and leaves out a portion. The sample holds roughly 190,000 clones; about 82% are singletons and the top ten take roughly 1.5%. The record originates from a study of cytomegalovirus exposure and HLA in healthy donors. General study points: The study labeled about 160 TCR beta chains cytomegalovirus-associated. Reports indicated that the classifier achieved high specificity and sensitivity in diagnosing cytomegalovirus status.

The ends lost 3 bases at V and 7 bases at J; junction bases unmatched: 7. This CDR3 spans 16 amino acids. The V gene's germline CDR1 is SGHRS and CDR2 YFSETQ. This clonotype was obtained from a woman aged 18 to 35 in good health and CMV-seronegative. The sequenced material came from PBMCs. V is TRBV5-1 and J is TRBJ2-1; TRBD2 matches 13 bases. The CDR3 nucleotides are TGCGCCAGCAGCTCAATAGGGACTAGCGGGAATAATGAGCAGTTCTTC. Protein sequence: CASSSIGTSGNNEQFF.